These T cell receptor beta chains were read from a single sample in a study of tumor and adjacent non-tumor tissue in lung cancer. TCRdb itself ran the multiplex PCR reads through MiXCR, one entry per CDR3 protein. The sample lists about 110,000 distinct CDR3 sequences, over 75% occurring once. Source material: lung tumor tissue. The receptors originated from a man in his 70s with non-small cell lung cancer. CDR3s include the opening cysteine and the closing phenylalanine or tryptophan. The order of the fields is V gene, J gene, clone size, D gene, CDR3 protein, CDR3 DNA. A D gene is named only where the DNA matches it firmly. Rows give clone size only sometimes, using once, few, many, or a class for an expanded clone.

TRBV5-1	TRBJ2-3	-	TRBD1	CASSSRGQGAVVADMQYF	TGTGCCAGCAGTTCAAGGGGACAGGGGGCCGTGGTGGCAGATATGCAGTACTTT
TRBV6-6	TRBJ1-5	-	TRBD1	CASSYFGWGQNTNQPQHF	TGTGCCAGCAGTTACTTCGGGTGGGGACAGAATACCAATCAACCCCAACATTTT
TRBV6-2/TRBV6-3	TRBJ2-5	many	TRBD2	CASSSIRLAGSEPKKETQYF	TGTGCCAGCAGTTCCATCAGGCTAGCGGGATCCGAACCCAAAAAAGAGACCCAGTACTTC
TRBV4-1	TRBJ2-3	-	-	CASSQGVQRNTDKQYF	TGCGCCAGCAGCCAAGGTGTACAGCGTAACACAGATAAGCAGTATTTT
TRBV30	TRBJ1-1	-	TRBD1	CARVGGERTEAFF	TGTGCCCGAGTAGGGGGCGAGCGCACTGAAGCTTTCTTT
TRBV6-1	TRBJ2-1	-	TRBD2	CAISVPGGPGLLAYDEQFF	TGTGCCATCAGTGTTCCGGGAGGGCCGGGGTTGCTCGCCTACGATGAGCAGTTCTTC
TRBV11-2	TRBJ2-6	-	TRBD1	CASNPGTGGSRGANVLTF	TGTGCCAGCAACCCCGGGACAGGGGGTTCTCGTGGGGCCAACGTTCTGACTTTC
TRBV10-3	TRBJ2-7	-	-	CAISESYESYEQYF	TGCGCCATCAGTGAGTCGTACGAATCCTACGAGCAGTACTTC
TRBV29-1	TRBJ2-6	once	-	CSIEAGANDLTF	TGCAGCATTGAAGCTGGGGCCAACGACCTGACTTTC
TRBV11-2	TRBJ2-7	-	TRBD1	CATNLDQGAPYEQYF	TGTGCCACTAACTTAGATCAGGGGGCCCCCTACGAGCAGTACTTC
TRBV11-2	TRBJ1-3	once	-	CVSSHTWTPRNTIYF	TGTGTCAGCAGCCATACCTGGACCCCTAGAAACACCATATATTTT
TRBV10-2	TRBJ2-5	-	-	CATQGGATRSGETQYF	TGCGCTACCCAGGGTGGTGCAACGAGGAGTGGGGAGACCCAGTACTTC
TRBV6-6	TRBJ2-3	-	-	CASSTRMYSNQPQYF	TGTGCTAGCAGCACCCGGATGTATAGCAATCAGCCCCAGTATTTT
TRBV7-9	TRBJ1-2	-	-	CASNLEGGYGYTF	TGTGCCAGCAACTTAGAGGGGGGCTATGGCTACACCTTC
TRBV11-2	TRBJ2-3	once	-	CASSPSTDMQYF	TGTGCCAGCAGCCCCTCCACAGATATGCAGTATTTT
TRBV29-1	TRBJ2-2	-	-	CSADVEGGTRELFF	TGCAGCGCTGACGTAGAGGGGGGCACAAGGGAGCTGTTTTTT
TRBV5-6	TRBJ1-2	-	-	CASRLDSNHGYTF	TGTGCCAGCAGATTGGACAGCAACCATGGCTACACCTTC
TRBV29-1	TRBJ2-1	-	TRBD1	CSVEDRRGHNEQFF	TGCAGCGTTGAAGATCGCAGGGGGCACAACGAGCAGTTCTTC
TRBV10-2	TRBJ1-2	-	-	CASSETSDQGYGYTF	TGCGCCAGCAGTGAGACGAGCGATCAGGGCTATGGCTACACCTTC
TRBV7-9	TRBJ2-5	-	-	CASSLVLRGREARYF	TGTGCCAGCAGCTTAGTCCTGAGGGGCCGAGAGGCCCGGTACTTC
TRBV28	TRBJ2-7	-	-	CTSTSRRARGYEQYF	TGTACCAGCACTTCCCGGCGGGCCAGGGGTTATGAGCAGTACTTC
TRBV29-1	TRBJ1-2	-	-	CSAERGKANYGNSF	TGCAGCGCTGAGAGAGGGAAGGCTAACTATGGCAACAGCTTC
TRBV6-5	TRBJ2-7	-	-	CAVERRLTGAYEQYF	TGTGCCGTCGAAAGGAGACTAACAGGTGCTTACGAGCAGTACTTC
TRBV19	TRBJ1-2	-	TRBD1	CASRVDRGNYGYTF	TGTGCCAGTAGGGTGGACAGGGGAAACTATGGCTACACCTTC
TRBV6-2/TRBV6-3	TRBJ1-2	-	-	CASRSGYGYTF	TGTGCAAGCAGATCCGGCTATGGCTACACCTTC
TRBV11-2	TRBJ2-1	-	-	CASRLAREYNEQFF	TGTGCCAGCAGGTTAGCGAGAGAGTACAATGAGCAGTTCTTT
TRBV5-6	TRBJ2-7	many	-	CASSLLGSNYEQYF	TGTGCCAGCAGCTTGCTAGGATCTAACTACGAGCAGTACTTC
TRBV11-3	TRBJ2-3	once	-	CASFRWEVSTDTQYF	TGTGCCAGCTTCCGTTGGGAAGTAAGCACAGATACGCAGTATTTT
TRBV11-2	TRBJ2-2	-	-	CASSLALTRGTWELFF	TGTGCCAGCAGCTTAGCCCTGACTCGCGGGACCTGGGAGCTATTTTTT
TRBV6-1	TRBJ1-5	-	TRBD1	CTSSGAGGRQPQHF	TGTACCAGCAGTGGAGCAGGGGGCCGGCAGCCCCAGCATTTT
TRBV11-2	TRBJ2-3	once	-	CSTYGRSTDTQYF	TGTTCCACGTATGGTCGGAGCACAGATACACAGTATTTT
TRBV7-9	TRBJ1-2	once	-	CARSPPRVRGDYGYTF	TGTGCCAGGAGTCCACCAAGGGTGCGGGGCGACTATGGTTACACCTTC
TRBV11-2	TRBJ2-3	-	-	CATSGRNTDTQYF	TGTGCCACGTCTGGTCGGAATACAGATACACAGTATTTT
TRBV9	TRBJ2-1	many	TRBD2	CASSVGLAGGGEQFF	TGTGCCAGCAGCGTAGGACTAGCGGGAGGAGGGGAGCAGTTCTTC
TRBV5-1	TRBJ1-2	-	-	CASSILGVSYYGNTF	TGCGCCAGCAGCATCTTAGGGGTTAGCTACTATGGCAATACCTTC
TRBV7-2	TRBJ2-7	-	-	CTNSLAGTENYEQYF	TGTACCAACAGCTTAGCGGGGACAGAGAACTACGAGCAGTACTTC
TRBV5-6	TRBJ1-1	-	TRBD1	CASSGTGMSNNEAFF	TGTGCCAGCAGCGGGACAGGTATGTCGAACAATGAAGCTTTCTTT
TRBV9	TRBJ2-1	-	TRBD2	CASSVGGETSGYNEQFF	TGTGCCAGCAGCGTAGGAGGCGAGACTAGCGGATACAATGAGCAGTTCTTC
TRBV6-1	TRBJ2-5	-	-	CASSEYLLEEETQYF	TGTGCCAGCAGTGAATATTTGCTAGAGGAAGAGACCCAGTACTTC
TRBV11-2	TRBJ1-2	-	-	CASNLEHGRTHGYTF	TGTGCCAGCAATTTAGAACACGGACGGACCCATGGCTACACCTTC
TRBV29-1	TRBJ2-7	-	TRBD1	CSVTGTGGLGSSREHYF	TGCAGCGTAACCGGGACAGGGGGCCTCGGGTCATCCCGGGAGCATTACTTC
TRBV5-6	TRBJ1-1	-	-	CVSYRLGTGMNTEAFF	TGTGTCAGCTACCGGCTCGGGACTGGGATGAACACTGAAGCTTTCTTT
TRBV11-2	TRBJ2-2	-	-	CASSLVSRSGELFF	TGTGCTAGCAGCCTGGTCAGTCGGTCCGGGGAGCTGTTTTTT
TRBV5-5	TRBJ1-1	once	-	CTSSYKPGRGAGMTEAFF	TGTACCAGCAGTTACAAGCCGGGACGGGGTGCGGGTATGACTGAAGCTTTCTTT
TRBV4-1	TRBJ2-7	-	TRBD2	CVSSPTLAAEGDEHYF	TGCGTCAGCAGCCCGACACTAGCGGCAGAGGGGGACGAGCACTACTTC
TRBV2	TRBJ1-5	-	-	CASRSRELGNQPQHF	TGTGCCAGCCGTTCCAGGGAATTGGGCAATCAGCCCCAGCATTTT
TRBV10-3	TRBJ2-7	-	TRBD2	CVIQPGGTLPYEHYF	TGTGTCATCCAGCCGGGGGGGACCCTCCCCTACGAACATTACTTC
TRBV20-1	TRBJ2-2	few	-	CSAEGGGFTGELFF	TGCAGTGCAGAGGGGGGGGGTTTCACCGGGGAGCTGTTTTTT
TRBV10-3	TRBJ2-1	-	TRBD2	CAMRSHTSGTYNEQFF	TGTGCTATGAGGTCCCACACTAGCGGGACTTACAATGAGCAGTTCTTC
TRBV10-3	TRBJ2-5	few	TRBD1	CAIRGQEETQYF	TGTGCCATCAGGGGACAGGAAGAGACCCAGTACTTC
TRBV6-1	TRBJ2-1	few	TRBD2	CASSILAGEYNEQFF	TGTGCCAGCAGTATACTAGCGGGGGAATACAATGAACAGTTCTTC
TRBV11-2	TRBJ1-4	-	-	CASSSSGTSNGKLFF	TGTGCCAGCAGCAGCAGTGGGACAAGTAATGGTAAACTGTTTTTT
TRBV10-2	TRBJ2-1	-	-	CASGSQGPSYHEQFF	TGCGCCAGCGGGTCCCAGGGACCCTCTTATCATGAGCAGTTCTTC
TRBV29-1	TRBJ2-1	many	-	CSAMPYQNSEVNEQFF	TGCAGCGCTATGCCGTATCAGAACAGTGAAGTCAATGAGCAGTTCTTC
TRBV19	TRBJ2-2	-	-	CASQKITGLRELSF	TGTGCCAGTCAGAAAATCACAGGGCTCAGGGAGCTGTCTTTT